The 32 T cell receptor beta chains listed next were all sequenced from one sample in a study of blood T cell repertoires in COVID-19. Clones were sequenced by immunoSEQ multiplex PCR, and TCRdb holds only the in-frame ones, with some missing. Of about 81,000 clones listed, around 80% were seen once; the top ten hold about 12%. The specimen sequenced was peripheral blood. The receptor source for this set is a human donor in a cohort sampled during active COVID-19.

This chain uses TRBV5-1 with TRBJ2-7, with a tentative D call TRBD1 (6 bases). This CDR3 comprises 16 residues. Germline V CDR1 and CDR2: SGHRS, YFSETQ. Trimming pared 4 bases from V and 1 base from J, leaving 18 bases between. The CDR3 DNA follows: TGCGCCAGCAGCGCAAGGAGAGGGGGTGGATCCTACGAGCAGTACTTC. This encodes CASSARRGGGSYEQYF.

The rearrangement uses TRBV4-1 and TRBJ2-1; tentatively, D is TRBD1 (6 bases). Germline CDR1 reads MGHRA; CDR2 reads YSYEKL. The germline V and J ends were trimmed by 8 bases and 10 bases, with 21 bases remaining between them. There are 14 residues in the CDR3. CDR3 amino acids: CASPRGPRTGEQFF. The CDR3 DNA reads TGCGCCAGCCCCCGGGGACCCCGAACAGGGGAGCAGTTCTTC.

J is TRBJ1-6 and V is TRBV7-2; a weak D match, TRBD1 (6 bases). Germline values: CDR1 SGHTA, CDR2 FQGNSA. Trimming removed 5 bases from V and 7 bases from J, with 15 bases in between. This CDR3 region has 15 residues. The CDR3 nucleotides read TGTGCCAGCAGCGGGCCCCGAACAGGGAATTCACCCCTCCACTTT. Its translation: CASSGPRTGNSPLHF.

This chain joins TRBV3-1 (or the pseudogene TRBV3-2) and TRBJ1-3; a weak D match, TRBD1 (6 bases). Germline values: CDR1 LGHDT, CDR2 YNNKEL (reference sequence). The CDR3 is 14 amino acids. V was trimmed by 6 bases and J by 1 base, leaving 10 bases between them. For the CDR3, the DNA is TGTGCCAGCAGGGGCAGGGGATCTGGAAACACCATATATTTT. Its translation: CASRGRGSGNTIYF.

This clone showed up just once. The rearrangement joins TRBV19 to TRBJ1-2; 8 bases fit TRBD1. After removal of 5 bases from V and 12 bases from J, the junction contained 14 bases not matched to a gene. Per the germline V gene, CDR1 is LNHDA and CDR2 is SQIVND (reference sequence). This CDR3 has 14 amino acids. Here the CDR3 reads CASSGRTGPGGDTF. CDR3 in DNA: TGTGCCAGTAGTGGCCGGACAGGGCCTGGGGGCGACACCTTC.

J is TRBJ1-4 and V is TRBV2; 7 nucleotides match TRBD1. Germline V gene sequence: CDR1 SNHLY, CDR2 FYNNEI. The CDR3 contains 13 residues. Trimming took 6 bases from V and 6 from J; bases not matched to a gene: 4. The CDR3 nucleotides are TGTGCCAGCAGACAGGGGAGGTATGAAAAACTGTTTTTT. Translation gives CASRQGRYEKLFF.

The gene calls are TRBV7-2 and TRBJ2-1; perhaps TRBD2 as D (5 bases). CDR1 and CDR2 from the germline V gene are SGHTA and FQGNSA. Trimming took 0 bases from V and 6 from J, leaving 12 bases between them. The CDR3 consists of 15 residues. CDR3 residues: CASSLAGVGTNEQFF. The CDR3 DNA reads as TGTGCCAGCAGCTTAGCCGGGGTGGGCACCAATGAGCAGTTCTTC.

The CDR3 nucleotides are TGCGCCAGCAGTCTCGACAGGGCTGAGCAGTTCTTC. Protein product: CASSLDRAEQFF. This chain uses TRBV5-1 with TRBJ2-1; 7 nucleotides agree with TRBD1. The germline CDR1 and CDR2 sequences are SGHRS and YFSETQ. This CDR3 comprises 12 residues. J gave up 9 bases and V 5 bases, and 5 bases lay outside the gene matches.

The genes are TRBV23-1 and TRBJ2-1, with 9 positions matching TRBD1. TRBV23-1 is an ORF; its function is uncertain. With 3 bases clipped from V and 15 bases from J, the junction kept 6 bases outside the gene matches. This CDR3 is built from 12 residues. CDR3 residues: CASSQPGTGPFF. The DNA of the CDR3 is TGCGCCAGCAGTCAGCCCGGGACAGGGCCGTTCTTC.

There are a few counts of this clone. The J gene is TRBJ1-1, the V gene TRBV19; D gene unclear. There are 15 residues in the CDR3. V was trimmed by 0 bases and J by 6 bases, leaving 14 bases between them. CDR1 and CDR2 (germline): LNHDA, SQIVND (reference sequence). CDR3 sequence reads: CASSIDLGRVSEAFF. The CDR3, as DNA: TGTGCCAGTAGTATAGATCTAGGGCGGGTCTCTGAAGCTTTCTTT.

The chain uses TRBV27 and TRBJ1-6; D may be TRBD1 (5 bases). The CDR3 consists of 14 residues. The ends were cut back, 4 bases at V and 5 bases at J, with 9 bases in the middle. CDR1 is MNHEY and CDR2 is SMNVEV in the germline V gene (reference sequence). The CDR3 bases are TGTGCCAGCAGTTCGTCAGGGAATAATTCACCCCTCCACTTT. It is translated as CASSSSGNNSPLHF.

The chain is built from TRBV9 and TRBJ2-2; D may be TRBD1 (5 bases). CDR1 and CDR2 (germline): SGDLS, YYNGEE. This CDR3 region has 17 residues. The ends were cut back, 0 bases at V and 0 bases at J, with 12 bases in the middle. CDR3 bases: TGTGCCAGCAGCGTAGGGGTTGGGGCCTCGAACACCGGGGAGCTGTTTTTT. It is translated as CASSVGVGASNTGELFF. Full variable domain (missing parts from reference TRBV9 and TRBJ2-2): DSGVTQTPKHLITATGQRVTLRCSPRSGDLSVYWYQQSLDQGLQFLIQYYNGEERAKGNILERFSAQQFPDLHSELNLSSLELGDSALYFCASSVGVGASNTGELFFGEGSRLTVL.

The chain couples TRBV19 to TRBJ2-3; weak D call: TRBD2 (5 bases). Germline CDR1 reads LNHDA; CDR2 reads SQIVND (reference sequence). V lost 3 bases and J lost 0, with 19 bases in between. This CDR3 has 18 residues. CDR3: CASSIGPRPRDSTDTQYF. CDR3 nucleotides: TGTGCCAGTAGTATTGGGCCAAGGCCCCGGGATAGCACAGATACGCAGTATTTT.

This CDR3 is CASSFGGAVQPQHF. The CDR3 nucleotides read TGTGCCAGCAGTTTTGGTGGGGCGGTTCAGCCCCAGCATTTT. This sequence joins TRBV27 and TRBJ1-5, with D possibly matching TRBD1 (5 bases). Trimming removed 3 bases at V and 6 bases at J, with 12 bases between. The CDR3 extends over 14 amino acids. Per the germline V gene, CDR1 is MNHEY and CDR2 is SMNVEV (reference sequence).

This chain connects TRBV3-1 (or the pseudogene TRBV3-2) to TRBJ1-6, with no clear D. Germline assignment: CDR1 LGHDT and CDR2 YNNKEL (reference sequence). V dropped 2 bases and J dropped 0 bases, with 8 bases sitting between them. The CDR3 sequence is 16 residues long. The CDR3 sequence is CASSQQQISYNSPLHF. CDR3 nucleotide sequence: TGTGCCAGCAGCCAACAACAGATCTCCTATAATTCACCCCTCCACTTT.

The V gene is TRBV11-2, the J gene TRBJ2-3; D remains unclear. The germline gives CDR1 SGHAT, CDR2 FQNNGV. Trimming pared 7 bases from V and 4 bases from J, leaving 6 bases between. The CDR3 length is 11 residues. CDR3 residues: CASTSADTQYF. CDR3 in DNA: TGTGCCAGCACCTCGGCAGATACGCAGTATTTT.

The CDR3 sequence is CASSRTGDGNTIYF. CDR3 bases: TGCGCCAGCAGCCGGACAGGGGACGGAAACACCATATATTTT. The V and J genes are TRBV5-1 and TRBJ1-3, with 9 bases identical to TRBD1. CDR1 is SGHRS and CDR2 is YFSETQ in the germline V gene. Trimming removed 4 bases from V and 4 bases from J; junction bases left unmatched: 3. This CDR3 spans 14 amino acids.

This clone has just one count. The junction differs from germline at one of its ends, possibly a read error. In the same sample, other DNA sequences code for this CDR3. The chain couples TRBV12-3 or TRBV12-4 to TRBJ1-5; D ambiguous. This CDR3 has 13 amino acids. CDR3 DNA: TGCGCCAGCAGTGACTACACGTATCAGCCCCAGCATTTT. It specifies CASSDYTYQPQHF.

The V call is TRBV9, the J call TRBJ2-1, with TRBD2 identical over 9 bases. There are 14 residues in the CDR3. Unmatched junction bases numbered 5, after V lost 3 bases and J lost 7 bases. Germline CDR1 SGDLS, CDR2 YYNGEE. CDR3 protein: CASSGLAGINEQFF. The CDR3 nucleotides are TGTGCCAGCAGCGGGCTAGCGGGGATAAATGAGCAGTTCTTC.

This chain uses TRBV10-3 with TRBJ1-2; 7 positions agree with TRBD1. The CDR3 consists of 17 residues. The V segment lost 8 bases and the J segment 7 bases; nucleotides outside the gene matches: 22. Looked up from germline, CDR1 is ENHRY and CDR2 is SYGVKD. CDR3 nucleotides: TGTGCCATCCACAGGGGCGCAGGAGGGATCCTAGAAGGTGGCTACACCTTC. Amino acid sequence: CAIHRGAGGILEGGYTF.

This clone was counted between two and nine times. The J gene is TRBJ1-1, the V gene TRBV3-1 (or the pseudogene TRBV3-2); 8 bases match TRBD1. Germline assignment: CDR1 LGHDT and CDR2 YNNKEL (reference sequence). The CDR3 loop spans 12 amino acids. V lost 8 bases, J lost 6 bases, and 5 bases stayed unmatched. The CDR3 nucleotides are TGTGCCAGCTCCGACAGGGGCTCTGAAGCTTTCTTT. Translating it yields CASSDRGSEAFF.

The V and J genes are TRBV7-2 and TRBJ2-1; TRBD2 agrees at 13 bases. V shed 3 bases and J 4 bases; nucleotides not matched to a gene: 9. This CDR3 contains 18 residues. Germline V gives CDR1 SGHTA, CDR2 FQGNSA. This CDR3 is CASSFGLAGAYIYNEQFF. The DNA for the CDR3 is TGTGCCAGCAGCTTCGGACTAGCGGGGGCCTACATATACAATGAGCAGTTCTTC.

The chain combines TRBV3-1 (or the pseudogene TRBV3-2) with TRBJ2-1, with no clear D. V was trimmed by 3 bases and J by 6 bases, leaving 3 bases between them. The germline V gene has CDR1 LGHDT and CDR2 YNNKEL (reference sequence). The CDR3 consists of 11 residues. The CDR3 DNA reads TGTGCCAGCAGCCACTCCAATGAGCAGTTCTTC. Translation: CASSHSNEQFF.

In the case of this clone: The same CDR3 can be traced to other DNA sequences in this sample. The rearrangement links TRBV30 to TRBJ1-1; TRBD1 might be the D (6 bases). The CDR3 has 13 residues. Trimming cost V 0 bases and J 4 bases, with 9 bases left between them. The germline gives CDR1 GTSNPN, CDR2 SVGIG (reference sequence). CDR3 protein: CAWSVRGGTEAFF. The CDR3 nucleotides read TGTGCCTGGAGTGTACGAGGGGGCACTGAAGCTTTCTTT.

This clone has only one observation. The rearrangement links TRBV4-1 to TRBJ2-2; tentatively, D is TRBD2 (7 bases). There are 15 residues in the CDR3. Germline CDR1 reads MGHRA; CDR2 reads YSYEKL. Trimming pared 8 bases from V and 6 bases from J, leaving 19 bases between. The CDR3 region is CASSKQGGMSGELFF. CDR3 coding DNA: TGCGCCAGCTCAAAACAGGGAGGGATGTCCGGGGAGCTGTTTTTT.

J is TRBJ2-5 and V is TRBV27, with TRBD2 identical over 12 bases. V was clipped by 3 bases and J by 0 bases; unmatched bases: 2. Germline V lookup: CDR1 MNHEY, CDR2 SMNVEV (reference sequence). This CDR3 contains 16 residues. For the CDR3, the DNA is TGTGCCAGCAGTTTGGGGACTAGCGGGTACCAAGAGACCCAGTACTTC. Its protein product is CASSLGTSGYQETQYF.

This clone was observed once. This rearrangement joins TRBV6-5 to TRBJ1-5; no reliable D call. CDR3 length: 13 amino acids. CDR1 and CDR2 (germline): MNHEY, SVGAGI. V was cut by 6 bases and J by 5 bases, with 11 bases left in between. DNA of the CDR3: TGTGCCAGCAGCTACCTGGCTGATCAGCCCCAGCATTTT. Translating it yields CASSYLADQPQHF.

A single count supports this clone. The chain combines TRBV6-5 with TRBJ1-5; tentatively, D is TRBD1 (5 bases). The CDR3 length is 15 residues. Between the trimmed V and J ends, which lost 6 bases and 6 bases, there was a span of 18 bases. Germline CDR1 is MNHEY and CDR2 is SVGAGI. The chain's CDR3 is CASRAGLTRGQPQHF. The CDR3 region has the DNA TGTGCCAGCAGAGCGGGACTCACACGGGGTCAGCCCCAGCATTTT.

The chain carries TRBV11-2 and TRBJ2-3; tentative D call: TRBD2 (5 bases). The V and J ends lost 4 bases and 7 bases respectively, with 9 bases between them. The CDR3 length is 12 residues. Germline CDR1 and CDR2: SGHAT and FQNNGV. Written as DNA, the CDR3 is TGTGCCAGCAGCTCACTCGGGAATACGCAGTATTTT. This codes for CASSSLGNTQYF.

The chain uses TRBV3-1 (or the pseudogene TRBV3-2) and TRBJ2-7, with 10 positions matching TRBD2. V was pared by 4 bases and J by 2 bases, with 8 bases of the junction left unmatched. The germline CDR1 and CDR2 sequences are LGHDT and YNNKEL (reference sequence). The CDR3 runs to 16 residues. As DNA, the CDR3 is TGTGCCAGCAGCCCGTATAGCGGGGGGACCGCCTACGAGCAGTACTTC. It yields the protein CASSPYSGGTAYEQYF.

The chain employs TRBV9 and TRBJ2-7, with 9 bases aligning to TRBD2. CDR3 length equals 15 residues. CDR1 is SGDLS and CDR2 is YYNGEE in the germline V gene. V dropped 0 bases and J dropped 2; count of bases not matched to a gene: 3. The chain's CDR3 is CASSVASSGAYEQYF. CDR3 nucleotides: TGTGCCAGCAGCGTAGCGTCTAGCGGGGCCTACGAGCAGTACTTC.

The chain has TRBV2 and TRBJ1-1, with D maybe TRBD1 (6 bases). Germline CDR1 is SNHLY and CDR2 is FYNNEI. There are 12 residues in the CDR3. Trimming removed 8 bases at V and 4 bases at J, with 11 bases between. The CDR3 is CASGSGVTEAFF. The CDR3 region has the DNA TGTGCCAGCGGGTCAGGGGTCACTGAAGCTTTCTTT.